This is a list of T cell receptor beta chains from one sample in a study of cytomegalovirus exposure and HLA in healthy donors. Assay used: immunoSEQ multiplex PCR; TCRdb lists only in-frame clones, some missing. The sample is made up of 95,000 to 150,000 clones, and the top ten hold roughly 4% of it. Sequenced sample: PBMCs. These receptors originate from a man aged 18 to 30 in good health and CMV-seronegative. Both conserved end residues are part of each CDR3. Fields, in order: V gene, D gene, J gene, CDR3 protein, CDR3 DNA. The D gene is left open where the match is weak.

TRBV6-6	NA	TRBJ2-5	CASSSLTTGYQETQYF	TGTGCCAGCAGTTCCCTAACCACAGGGTACCAAGAGACCCAGTACTTC
TRBV9	NA	TRBJ2-7	CASSPSSKFLSYEQYF	TGTGCCAGCAGCCCCTCCAGTAAGTTCCTCTCGTACGAGCAGTACTTC
TRBV6-1	NA	TRBJ1-1	CASSETLGTEAFF	TGTGCCAGCAGTGAAACTCTAGGGACAGAAGCTTTCTTT
TRBV27	NA	TRBJ1-2	CASSFRVSNGYTF	TGTGCCAGCAGTTTCAGGGTATCCAATGGCTACACCTTC
TRBV25-1	NA	TRBJ1-1	CASSDQDTEAFF	TGTGCCAGCAGTGATCAGGACACTGAAGCTTTCTTT
TRBV6-1	NA	TRBJ1-4	CASSPGSKKLFF	TGTGCTAGCAGTCCCGGTAGCAAAAAACTGTTTTTT
TRBV2	NA	TRBJ2-7	CASSSQGQRPSSSYEQYF	TGTGCCAGCAGTTCCCAAGGACAGCGCCCGTCCTCCTCCTACGAGCAGTACTTC
TRBV5-6	NA	TRBJ1-4	CASSRRRLNEKLFF	TGTGCCAGCAGCCGGCGGAGACTTAATGAAAAACTGTTTTTT
TRBV27	NA	TRBJ2-7	CASSRGGPYEQYF	TGTGCCAGCAGTAGGGGTGGGCCCTACGAGCAGTACTTC
TRBV5-6	TRBD1	TRBJ1-2	CASTFTGTGEGGYTF	TGTGCCAGCACCTTTACCGGGACAGGGGAAGGAGGCTACACCTTC
TRBV18	TRBD2	TRBJ2-5	CASSPGGGERETQYF	TGTGCCAGCTCTCCGGGAGGCGGCGAGCGAGAGACCCAGTACTTC
TRBV18	NA	TRBJ1-2	CASSPSERANYGYTF	TGTGCCAGCTCACCATCCGAGAGGGCCAACTATGGCTACACCTTC
TRBV28	NA	TRBJ2-7	CASSPGHGYEQYF	TGTGCCAGCAGTCCCGGACACGGATACGAGCAGTACTTC
TRBV13	NA	TRBJ1-4	CASRGGAEKLFF	TGTGCCAGCAGGGGGGGGGCCGAAAAACTGTTTTTT
TRBV15	NA	TRBJ1-4	CATSAQRAGDGEKLFF	TGTGCCACCAGCGCCCAACGGGCAGGGGACGGTGAAAAACTGTTTTTT
TRBV7-7	NA	TRBJ2-2	CASSSTVPTGELFF	TGTGCTAGCAGCTCCACGGTCCCCACCGGGGAGCTGTTTTTT
TRBV9	TRBD2	TRBJ2-2	CASSGRNIPGLAGIANTGELFF	TGTGCCAGCAGCGGACGAAATATTCCGGGACTAGCGGGGATTGCGAACACCGGGGAGCTGTTTTTT
TRBV5-1	TRBD1	TRBJ1-1	CASKEDRVMRAFF	TGCGCCAGCAAAGAGGACAGGGTCATGAGAGCTTTCTTT
TRBV6-1	NA	TRBJ1-3	CASSEALQGQGLRNTIYF	TGTGCCAGCAGTGAAGCGCTTCAAGGTCAGGGCCTAAGAAACACCATATATTTT
TRBV5-6	NA	TRBJ1-1	CASSKSPRLGRTEAFF	TGTGCCAGCAGCAAATCTCCCCGACTCGGAAGGACTGAAGCTTTCTTT
TRBV5-1	NA	TRBJ1-2	CASSSGHRNYGYTF	TGCGCCAGCAGCTCGGGACACCGAAACTATGGCTACACCTTC
TRBV10-3	NA	TRBJ2-7	CAISKETGLSYEQYF	TGTGCCATCAGTAAGGAGACAGGACTTTCCTACGAGCAGTACTTC
TRBV19	TRBD1	TRBJ1-2	CASNIDRGEGSYGYTF	TGTGCCAGTAACATCGACAGGGGCGAGGGCAGCTATGGCTACACCTTC
TRBV5-4	NA	TRBJ2-3	CASSPVTGSTDTQYF	TGTGCCAGCAGCCCAGTTACGGGGAGCACAGATACGCAGTATTTT
TRBV5-1	NA	TRBJ1-1	CASSLAGLKEAFF	TGCGCCAGCAGCTTGGCAGGGCTGAAGGAAGCTTTCTTT
TRBV7-9	NA	TRBJ1-1	CASNKGHKNTEAFF	TGTGCCAGCAATAAGGGACATAAGAACACTGAAGCTTTCTTT
TRBV9	TRBD2	TRBJ2-3	CASSALPSGRWPDTQYF	TGTGCCAGCAGCGCCTTACCTAGCGGGAGGTGGCCAGATACGCAGTATTTT
TRBV6-6	TRBD2	TRBJ2-1	CASKTSAYNEQFF	TGTGCCAGCAAAACTAGCGCCTACAATGAGCAGTTCTTC
TRBV7-2	NA	TRBJ1-5	CASSLRGGSSNQPQHF	TGTGCCAGCAGCTTAAGAGGAGGTTCGAGCAATCAGCCCCAGCATTTT
TRBV4-1	NA	TRBJ2-3	CASNYVSTGTDTQYF	TGCGCCAGCAATTACGTCTCCACAGGGACAGATACGCAGTATTTT
TRBV11-2	TRBD2	TRBJ2-2	CASSLLTSGIYTGELFF	TGTGCCAGCAGCCTCTTGACTAGCGGGATATACACCGGGGAGCTGTTTTTT
TRBV7-9	NA	TRBJ1-2	CASSFLDSNYGYTF	TGTGCCAGCAGCTTTCTAGACTCCAACTATGGCTACACCTTC
TRBV28	TRBD1	TRBJ2-7	CASSPGLGTDYEQYF	TGTGCCAGCAGCCCTGGTCTCGGGACAGACTACGAGCAGTACTTC
TRBV10-1	NA	TRBJ2-3	CASSEGAVSTDTQYF	TGCGCCAGCAGTGAGGGGGCAGTTAGCACAGATACGCAGTATTTT
TRBV6-1	NA	TRBJ2-2	CASTPLASGELFF	TGTGCCAGCACTCCACTAGCTTCGGGGGAGCTGTTTTTT
TRBV10-3	NA	TRBJ1-1	CAIRPDSLNTEAFF	TGTGCCATCAGGCCCGACAGTCTGAACACTGAAGCTTTCTTT
TRBV2	TRBD2	TRBJ2-3	CASTAPGGPMGDTQYF	TGTGCCAGCACCGCTCCGGGGGGTCCCATGGGGGATACGCAGTATTTT
TRBV2	NA	TRBJ2-2	CAIGGAVRTGELFF	TGTGCCATCGGAGGGGCCGTGAGGACCGGGGAGCTGTTTTTT
TRBV4-1	TRBD1	TRBJ2-1	CASSQATGGREQFF	TGCGCCAGCAGCCAAGCCACAGGGGGCAGGGAGCAGTTCTTC
TRBV19	TRBD1	TRBJ1-5	CASSIGGQGGNQPQHF	TGTGCCAGTAGTATTGGGGGACAGGGGGGCAATCAGCCCCAGCATTTT